The entry below gives a single TCR beta chain sequence along with its context. Its antigen remains unidentified. No much larger clone exists at a distance of one base, and base qualities are not known. This entry belongs to a study of blood T cell repertoires in COVID-19 (dated by TCRdb to about 2020). About the investigation overall: Samples from collaborators originated in the United States, Italy and Spain and spanned both the acute and convalescent phases of COVID-19. The prospective study material was composed of cDNA or gDNA derived from T cells, B-cell-depleted T cells, or PBMCs. The dataset comprised deeply sampled blood TCRbeta repertoires from subjects exposed to, actively infected with, or recovered from COVID-19. The repertoires were released in a freely available public database intended as a resource for research on the immune response to SARS-CoV-2. The samples were drawn from the first 160 participants of the ongoing ImmuneRACE study and from about 1,200 subjects provided by 6 global collaborators. Sample metadata almost always included a de-identified subject ID, COVID-19 status, age in years and sex. Where available, HLA class I and class II types were taken from metadata supplied by the sample provider and were not determined by assay-based typing.

The immunoSEQ Assay, a bias-controlled multiplex PCR, was used to amplify TCRbeta CDR3 regions from genomic DNA. From the authors' description of their analysis: The number of nucleated cells in each sample was estimated from the amplification of reference gene primers within the assay. To quantify the absolute abundance of each unique TCRbeta CDR3 rearrangement, sequence reads were collapsed and filtered. For each sample, productive Simpson clonality was calculated as the square root of Simpson's diversity index over productive rearrangements. TCRdb provides this immuneACCESS table in a form limited to in-frame rearrangements. Some clones are lacking; in checked studies, under half of them reflect an unresolved V gene, and why the rest are absent is not known. The V and J calls and clone size are taken from that table; D and trimming were inferred from the DNA. The sample data list 350,000 to 450,000 clones, and more than 70% of these were observed just once. The leading ten clones occupy more than 1% of the sample.

Study-wide conclusions, independent of this receptor: The amount of clinical and demographic metadata varied by source and participant and was provided uncurated.

Each collaborating institution followed its own protocols to collect whole blood in K2EDTA tubes. Collaborator samples were shipped for TCRbeta analysis as frozen whole blood, isolated PBMCs, or DNA extracted from either sample type. The clonotype was recovered from a man aged 40-55 years with acute or convalescent COVID-19. Source material: peripheral blood.

The CDR3: CASSVMNTGELFF. The DNA reads as follows: TGTGCCAGCAGTGTAATGAACACCGGGGAGCTGTTTTTT. The sequence joins TRBV12-3 or TRBV12-4 to TRBJ2-2, with the identity of the D gene unclear. From cysteine to phenylalanine, the CDR3 is 13 amino acids long. The DNA shown is the 39-base CDR3, in frame from base 1. Between the V and J ends, shortened by 5 bases and 1 base respectively, the junction contains 5 bases.